The T cell receptor (beta chain) described here comes from a study of cytomegalovirus exposure and HLA in healthy donors. The PCR was carried out with 60 Vbeta primers and 13 Jbeta primers. Here immunoSEQ multiplex PCR was the method, and the copy in TCRdb shows in-frame clones only, minus some. The repertoire consists of 130,000 to 150,000 clones, with about 80% occurring once and the leading ten covering 3.9%. This clone has a single count. After removal of 7 bases from V and 3 bases from J, the junction contained 10 bases not matched to a gene. CDR3 length: 15 residues. Germline V gene lookup returns CDR1 SNHLY and CDR2 FYNNEI.

The receptor's source is a man between 18 and 29 years old in good health and CMV-seronegative. The chain combines TRBV2 with TRBJ2-7; 9 bases map to TRBD2. The sample consisted of PBMCs. Here the CDR3 DNA reads TGTGCCAGCATTGACGTGTCTAGCGGGGTCTACGAGCAGTACTTC. Translation: CASIDVSSGVYEQYF.